This TCR beta chain is from a study of blood T cells in healthy people across ages. The use of a sample-barcoded 5' primer and a J-beta primer mix characterized a second PCR of roughly 7 to 12 cycles. A single record per CDR3 protein comes from TCRdb applying MiXCR to the 5' RACE reads. Altogether some 670,000 distinct CDR3 sequences are present, under 65% being singletons, with the ten largest covering approximately 13%. Sample donors were healthy Caucasian individuals that came from Russia, aged 6 to 90. At least 7 million PBMCs were isolated per sample. This clonotype was seen only once. V dropped 4 bases and J dropped 1 base, with 15 bases sitting between them. Per the germline V gene, CDR1 is LGHDT and CDR2 is YNNKEL (reference sequence). The CDR3 runs 16 residues.

The chain uses TRBV3-1 and TRBJ2-3, with D possibly matching TRBD2 (7 bases). The source material was blood. This clonotype was obtained from a woman older than 75 in good health. CDR3 sequence: CASSPWGAGGTDTQYF. CDR3 DNA: TGTGCCAGCAGCCCCTGGGGGGCGGGGGGCACAGATACGCAGTATTTT.